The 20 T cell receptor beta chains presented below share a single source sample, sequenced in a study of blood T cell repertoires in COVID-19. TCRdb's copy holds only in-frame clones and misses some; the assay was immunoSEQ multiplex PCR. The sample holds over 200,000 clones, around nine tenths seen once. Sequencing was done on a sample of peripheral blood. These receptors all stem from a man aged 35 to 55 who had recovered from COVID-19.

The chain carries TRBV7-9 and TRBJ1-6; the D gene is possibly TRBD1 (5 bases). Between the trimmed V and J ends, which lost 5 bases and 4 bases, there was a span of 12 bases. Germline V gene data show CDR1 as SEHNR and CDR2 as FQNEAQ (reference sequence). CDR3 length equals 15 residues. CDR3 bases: TGTGCCAGCAGCCCGAGGACACCGTATAATTCACCCCTCCACTTT. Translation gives CASSPRTPYNSPLHF. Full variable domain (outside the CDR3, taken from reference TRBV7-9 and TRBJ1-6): DTGVSQNPRHKITKRGQNVTFRCDPISEHNRLYWYRQTLGQGPEFLTYFQNEAQLEKSRLLSDRFSAERPKGSFSTLEIQRTEQGDSAMYLCASSPRTPYNSPLHFGNGTRLTVT.

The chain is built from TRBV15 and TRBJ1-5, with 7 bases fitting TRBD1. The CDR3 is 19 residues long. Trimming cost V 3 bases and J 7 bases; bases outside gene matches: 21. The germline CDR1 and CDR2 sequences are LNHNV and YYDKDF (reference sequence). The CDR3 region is CATSRGEGGPMRDRQPQHF. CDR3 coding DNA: TGTGCCACCAGCAGGGGCGAAGGGGGCCCTATGAGGGATCGGCAGCCCCAGCATTTT.

CDR3 protein: CASSVYLEGINSPLHF. DNA for the CDR3: TGTGCCAGCAGCGTATACTTGGAGGGGATTAATTCACCCCTCCACTTT. The J gene is TRBJ1-6, the V gene TRBV9; TRBD1 might be the D (5 bases). Germline V lookup: CDR1 SGDLS, CDR2 YYNGEE. The CDR3 extends over 16 amino acids. The V gene lost 1 base and the J gene lost 6 bases, with 14 bases spanning the gap.

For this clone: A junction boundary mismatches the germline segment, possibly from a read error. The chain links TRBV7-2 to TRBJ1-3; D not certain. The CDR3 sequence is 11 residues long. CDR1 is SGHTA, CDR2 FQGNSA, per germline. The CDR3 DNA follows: TGTGCCAGCAGCTTAGTGTGTATCCGGGATTTT. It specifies CASSLVCIRDF.

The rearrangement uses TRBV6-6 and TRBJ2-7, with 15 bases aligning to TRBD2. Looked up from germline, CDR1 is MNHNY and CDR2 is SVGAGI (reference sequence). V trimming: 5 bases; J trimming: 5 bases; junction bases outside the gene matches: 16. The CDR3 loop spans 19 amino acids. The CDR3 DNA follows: TGTGCCAGCAGTCCTACGGCCGGACTAGCGGGGGGGCCGTTAAACGAGCAGTACTTC. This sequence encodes CASSPTAGLAGGPLNEQYF.

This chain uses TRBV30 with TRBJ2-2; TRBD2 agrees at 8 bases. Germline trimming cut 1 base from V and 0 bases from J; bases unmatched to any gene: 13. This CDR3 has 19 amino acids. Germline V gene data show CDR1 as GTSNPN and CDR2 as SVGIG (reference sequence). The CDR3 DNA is TGTGCCTGGAGTGGTATGGTACCGCGGGGACTAGCGAACACCGGGGAGCTGTTTTTT. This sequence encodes CAWSGMVPRGLANTGELFF.

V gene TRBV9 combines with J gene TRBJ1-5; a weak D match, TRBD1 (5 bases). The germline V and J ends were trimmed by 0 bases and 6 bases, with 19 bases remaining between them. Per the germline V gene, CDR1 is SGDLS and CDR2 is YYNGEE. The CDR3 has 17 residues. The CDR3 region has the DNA TGTGCCAGCAGCGTAGGCAGGGTGGTAGGGAAGCCTCAGCCCCAGCATTTT. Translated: CASSVGRVVGKPQPQHF.

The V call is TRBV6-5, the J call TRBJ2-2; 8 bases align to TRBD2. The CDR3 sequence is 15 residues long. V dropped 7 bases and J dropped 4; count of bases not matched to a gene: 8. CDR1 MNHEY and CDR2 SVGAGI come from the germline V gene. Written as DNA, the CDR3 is TGTGCCAGCAAGGGGGTAGCGGGGCCCACCGGGGAGCTGTTTTTT. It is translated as CASKGVAGPTGELFF.

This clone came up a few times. The CDR3 DNA is TGTGCCAGCAGTTATCTGGGACAGTCGGGTCAGCCCCAGCATTTT. It yields the protein CASSYLGQSGQPQHF. The chain carries TRBV6-2 or TRBV6-3 and TRBJ1-5; 7 bases align to TRBD1. CDR3 length: 15 amino acids. The V gene's germline CDR1 is MNHEY and CDR2 SVGEGT. Trimming removed 3 bases from V and 6 bases from J; junction bases left unmatched: 8.

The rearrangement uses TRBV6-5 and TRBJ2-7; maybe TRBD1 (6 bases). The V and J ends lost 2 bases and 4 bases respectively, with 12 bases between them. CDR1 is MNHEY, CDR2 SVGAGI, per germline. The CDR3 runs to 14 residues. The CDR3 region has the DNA TGTGCCAGCAGTTACGACAGGTTCTTTTACGAGCAGTACTTC. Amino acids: CASSYDRFFYEQYF.

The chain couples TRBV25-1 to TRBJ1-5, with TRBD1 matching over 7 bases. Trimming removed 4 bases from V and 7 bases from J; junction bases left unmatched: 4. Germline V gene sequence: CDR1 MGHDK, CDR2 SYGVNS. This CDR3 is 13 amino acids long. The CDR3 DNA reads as TGTGCCAGCAGTGGAGGAGGGGGCCAGCCCCAGCATTTT. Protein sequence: CASSGGGGQPQHF.

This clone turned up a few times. DNA of the CDR3: TGTGCCAGCAGCCCCTCCGGGACAGTGGGTCAGCCCCAGCATTTT. The encoded protein is CASSPSGTVGQPQHF. The chain recombines TRBV14 with TRBJ1-5; 7 positions agree with TRBD1. This CDR3 is built from 15 residues. In germline, CDR1 is SGHDN, CDR2 FVKESK. Trimming cost V 4 bases and J 6 bases; bases outside gene matches: 9.

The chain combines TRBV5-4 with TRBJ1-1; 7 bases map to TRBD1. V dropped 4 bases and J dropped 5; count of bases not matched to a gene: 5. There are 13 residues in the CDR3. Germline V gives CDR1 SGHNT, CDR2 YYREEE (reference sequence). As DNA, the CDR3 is TGTGCCAGCAGCCGCGACAGGGTTACTGAAGCTTTCTTT. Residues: CASSRDRVTEAFF.

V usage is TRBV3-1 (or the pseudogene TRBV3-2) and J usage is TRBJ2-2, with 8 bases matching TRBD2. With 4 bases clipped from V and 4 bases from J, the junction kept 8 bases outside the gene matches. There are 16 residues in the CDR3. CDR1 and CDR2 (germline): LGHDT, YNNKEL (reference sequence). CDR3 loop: CASSLWSGGGTGELFF. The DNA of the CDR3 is TGTGCCAGCAGCCTTTGGAGCGGGGGCGGCACCGGGGAGCTGTTTTTT.

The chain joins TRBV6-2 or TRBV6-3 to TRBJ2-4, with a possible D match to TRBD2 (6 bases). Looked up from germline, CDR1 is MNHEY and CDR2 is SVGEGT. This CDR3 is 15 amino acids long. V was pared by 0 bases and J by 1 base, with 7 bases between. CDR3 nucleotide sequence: TGTGCCAGCAGTTACTCGGCGGGGGCCAAAAACATTCAGTACTTC. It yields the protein CASSYSAGAKNIQYF.

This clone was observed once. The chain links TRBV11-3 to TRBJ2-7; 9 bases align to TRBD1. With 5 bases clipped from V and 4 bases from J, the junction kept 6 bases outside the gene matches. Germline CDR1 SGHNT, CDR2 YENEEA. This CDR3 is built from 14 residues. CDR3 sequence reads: CASSPGQGMYEQYF. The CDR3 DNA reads TGTGCCAGCAGCCCAGGACAGGGGATGTACGAGCAGTACTTC. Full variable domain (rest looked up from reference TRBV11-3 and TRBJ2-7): EAGVVQSPRYKIIEKKQPVAFWCNPISGHNTLYWYLQNLGQGPELLIRYENEEAVDDSQLPKDRFSAERLKGVDSTLKIQPAELGDSAVYLCASSPGQGMYEQYFGPGTRLTVT.

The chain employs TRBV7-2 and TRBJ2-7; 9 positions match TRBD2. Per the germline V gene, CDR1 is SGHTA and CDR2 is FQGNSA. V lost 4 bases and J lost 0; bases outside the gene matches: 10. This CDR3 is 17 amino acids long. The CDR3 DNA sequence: TGTGCCAGCAGCTCCTCACGCCTTAGCGGGAGCTCCTACGAGCAGTACTTC. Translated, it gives CASSSSRLSGSSYEQYF.

As DNA, the CDR3 is TGTGCCAGCAGCCTCACCCCACTAGCGGGGTTTCGAAATGAGCAGTTCTTC. It codes for CASSLTPLAGFRNEQFF. V and J are TRBV3-1 (or the pseudogene TRBV3-2) and TRBJ2-1, with 10 bases identical to TRBD2. The CDR3 runs 17 residues. Per germline, CDR1 LGHDT and CDR2 YNNKEL (reference sequence). J lost 7 bases, V lost 4 bases, and 13 bases had no gene match.

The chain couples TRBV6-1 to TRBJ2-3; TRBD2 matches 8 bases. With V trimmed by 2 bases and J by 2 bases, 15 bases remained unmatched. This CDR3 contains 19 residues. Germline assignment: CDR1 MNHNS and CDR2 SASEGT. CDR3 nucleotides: TGTGCCAGCAGTGAAATGGGCCGGTCGGGGGGGTTAAACACAGATACGCAGTATTTT. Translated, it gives CASSEMGRSGGLNTDTQYF.

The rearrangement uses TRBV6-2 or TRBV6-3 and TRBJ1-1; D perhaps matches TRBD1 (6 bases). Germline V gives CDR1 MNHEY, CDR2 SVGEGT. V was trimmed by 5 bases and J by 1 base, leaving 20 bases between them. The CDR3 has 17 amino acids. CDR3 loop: CASSPHGGRLGNTEAFF. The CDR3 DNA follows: TGTGCCAGCAGTCCCCACGGGGGGCGGCTAGGGAACACTGAAGCTTTCTTT.